This T cell receptor (beta chain) was documented in a study of T cells after yellow fever vaccination. Study outcomes and limitations: Only a small proportion of the clonotypes turned up in both the CD4 and the CD8 compartments, likely arising from convergent recombination. Contamination of FACS-sorted repertoires by abundant clonotypes from the bulk population could occur.

In this sample, this clonotype turned up a few times. Its target is unknown. Per germline, CDR1 MNHEY and CDR2 SVGEGT. This CDR3 has 16 residues. V shed 0 bases and J 9 bases; nucleotides not matched to a gene: 8. 5'RACE template switching produced TCR cDNA carrying a universal primer site and UMIs. Each CDR3 protein gets one entry after TCRdb re-called the 5' RACE reads with MiXCR. The table has roughly 310,000 distinct CDR3 sequences, 8.7% seen once. The V gene is TRBV6-2 or TRBV6-3, the J gene TRBJ2-1, with 10 bases that match TRBD1. The specimen was PBMCs, collected on the day of the first yellow fever vaccination. This sequence was found in a man between 18 and 35 years old who received the YFV17D yellow fever vaccine. CDR3 loop: CASSYSYHDRGLEQFF. The CDR3 nucleotides read TGTGCCAGCAGTTACTCTTATCACGACAGGGGGCTTGAGCAGTTCTTC.